What follows are 25 T cell receptor beta chains derived from one specimen sequenced in a study of T cells after yellow fever vaccination. MiXCR, applied by TCRdb to the 5' RACE reads, yields one record per CDR3 protein. The repertoire consists of roughly 260,000 distinct CDR3 sequences, with 10% to 15% occurring once and the leading ten covering roughly 0.5%. The sequencing here drew on CD4+ T cells sorted from PBMCs, taken 45 days after the yellow fever booster vaccination. All receptors come from a young man who received the YFV17D yellow fever vaccine.

The chain joins TRBV7-9 to TRBJ2-1; D gene uncertain. In germline, CDR1 is SEHNR, CDR2 FQNEAQ (reference sequence). Trimming took 1 base from V and 2 from J, leaving 9 bases between them. The CDR3 sequence is 15 residues long. The CDR3, as DNA: TGTGCCAGCAGCTTAGGAGTACATACCTACAATGAGCAGTTCTTC. Translation: CASSLGVHTYNEQFF.

The V call is TRBV7-2, the J call TRBJ1-1; D uncertain. The CDR3 extends over 15 amino acids. Per the germline V gene, CDR1 is SGHTA and CDR2 is FQGNSA. The V end was cut by 5 bases, the J end by 3 bases, with 16 bases between. The CDR3 DNA reads as TGTGCCAGCAGCCGTGACGGGTATAGGGACACTGAAGCTTTCTTT. Its protein is CASSRDGYRDTEAFF.

This clonotype was counted a few times. The chain uses TRBV29-1 and TRBJ2-3; D unclear. Trimming stripped 1 base from V and 1 base from J, with 9 bases between. Germline-derived CDR1 and CDR2 are SQVTM and ANQGSEA. CDR3 length: 14 amino acids. CDR3 bases: TGCAGCGTTGAAGTCGATGCCCGCACAGATACGCAGTATTTT. Protein product: CSVEVDARTDTQYF.

The V call is TRBV6-5, the J call TRBJ2-5; 7 bases line up with TRBD2. Germline V gene data show CDR1 as MNHEY and CDR2 as SVGAGI. V dropped 4 bases and J dropped 0; count of bases not matched to a gene: 8. The CDR3 is 16 residues long. CDR3 protein: CASSFPSGNNQETQYF. The CDR3 nucleotides read TGTGCCAGCAGTTTTCCTAGCGGAAACAACCAAGAGACCCAGTACTTC.

This clonotype was counted between two and nine times. CDR3 region: CASSQGLADEQFF. CDR3 sequence (DNA): TGTGCCAGCAGCCAAGGACTGGCCGATGAGCAGTTCTTC. J is TRBJ2-1 and V is TRBV3-1; D is undetermined. The V gene lost 1 base and the J gene lost 8 bases, with 9 bases spanning the gap. Germline V gives CDR1 LGHDT, CDR2 YNNKEL (reference sequence). The CDR3 is made up of 13 amino acids.

This clonotype has a handful of counts. V is TRBV10-3 and J is TRBJ2-3; D might be TRBD2 (6 bases). The V and J ends lost 9 bases and 5 bases respectively, with 9 bases between them. The CDR3 covers 11 residues. CDR1 is ENHRY, CDR2 SYGVKD, per germline. The chain's CDR3 is CAIAEGDTQYF. Written as DNA, the CDR3 is TGTGCCATAGCGGAGGGAGATACGCAGTATTTT.

This clonotype was seen repeatedly, ten times or more. The chain links TRBV5-1 to TRBJ2-1; D might be TRBD1 (6 bases). This CDR3 is 14 amino acids long. Trimming pared 1 base from V and 10 bases from J, leaving 15 bases between. Germline V lookup: CDR1 SGHRS, CDR2 YFSETQ. This CDR3 reads CASSLQGPLNEQFF. DNA of the CDR3: TGCGCCAGCAGCTTGCAGGGGCCACTAAACGAGCAGTTCTTC.

This clonotype was found a few times. The chain is built from TRBV10-3 and TRBJ2-6, with TRBD1 as a possible D gene (6 bases). The CDR3 length is 13 residues. Trimming removed 10 bases at V and 2 bases at J, with 9 bases between. CDR1 and CDR2 (germline): ENHRY, SYGVKD. The CDR3: CATRGTGANVLTF. For the CDR3, the DNA is TGTGCCACCAGGGGAACTGGGGCCAACGTCCTGACTTTC.

This clonotype was detected many times. The chain links TRBV20-1 to TRBJ2-7, with 8 bases aligning to TRBD2. Trimming at V came to 3 bases and at J to 6 bases, leaving 10 bases not matched to a gene. The CDR3 has 14 amino acids. Germline lookup yields CDR1 DFQATT and CDR2 SNEGSKA (reference sequence). The CDR3, as DNA: TGCAGTGCTAGGACCCCTTGGCGGGAGGTCGAGCAGTACTTC. Amino acids: CSARTPWREVEQYF.

This clonotype was found a few times. The chain has TRBV7-2 and TRBJ2-2; TRBD2 might be the D (6 bases). The CDR3 loop spans 15 amino acids. From germline, CDR1 is SGHTA and CDR2 FQGNSA. Trimming shortened V by 3 bases and J by 4 bases, and 12 bases separated the two germline ends. CDR3 sequence (DNA): TGTGCCAGCAGCTTCCCGGGGCGGGGCACCGGGGAGCTGTTTTTT. Translation: CASSFPGRGTGELFF.

This clonotype came up a few times. The rearrangement joins TRBV5-1 to TRBJ2-6; D ambiguous. V was clipped by 7 bases and J by 0 bases, with 8 bases between them. The germline V gene encodes CDR1 SGHRS and CDR2 YFSETQ. This CDR3 is 14 amino acids long. CDR3 sequence reads: CASGYSSGANVLTF. CDR3 in DNA: TGCGCCAGCGGCTATTCCTCTGGGGCCAACGTCCTGACTTTC.

This clonotype was observed a few times. The rearrangement joins TRBV6-2 or TRBV6-3 to TRBJ2-3; 9 nucleotides line up with TRBD2. The V gene end was trimmed by 2 bases and the J gene end by 4 bases; junction bases not matched to a gene: 22. Germline CDR1 reads MNHEY; CDR2 reads SVGEGT. This CDR3 contains 21 residues. This chain's CDR3 is CASSYTPWGPLAGTISDTQYF. CDR3 in DNA: TGTGCCAGCAGTTACACACCGTGGGGCCCGCTAGCGGGAACTATCTCAGATACGCAGTATTTT.

The chain recombines TRBV18 with TRBJ1-5; D might be TRBD1 (5 bases). Germline V gene lookup returns CDR1 KGHSH and CDR2 LQKENI. The CDR3 length is 15 residues. Trimming left V 0 bases short and J 7 bases short, with 13 bases between. The CDR3 sequence: CASSPPPGKGQPQHF. The CDR3 DNA reads TGTGCCAGCTCACCACCCCCAGGGAAAGGCCAGCCCCAGCATTTT.

V gene TRBV7-8 combines with J gene TRBJ1-3; D possibly corresponds to TRBD1 (5 bases). Germline V gene lookup returns CDR1 SGHVS and CDR2 FQNEAQ. V was pared by 5 bases and J by 0 bases, with 8 bases between. The CDR3 length is 14 residues. CDR3 in amino acids: CASSRDYSGNTIYF. DNA of the CDR3: TGTGCCAGCAGCCGGGACTACTCTGGAAACACCATATATTTT.

This clonotype was seen more than once but under ten times. The chain combines TRBV30 with TRBJ1-1; 8 bases line up with TRBD1. Looked up from germline, CDR1 is GTSNPN and CDR2 is SVGIG (reference sequence). This CDR3 is built from 15 residues. J lost 4 bases, V lost 1 base, and 8 bases had no gene match. CDR3 coding DNA: TGTGCCTGGAGTGCTGACAGGGGTTTAGCCACTGAAGCTTTCTTT. As protein: CAWSADRGLATEAFF. The entire variable domain, with the rest obtained from reference TRBV30 and TRBJ1-1, is as follows: SQTIHQWPATLVQPVGSPLSLECTVEGTSNPNLYWYRQAAGRGLQLLFYSVGIGQISSEVPQNLSASRPQDRQFILSSKKLLLSDSGFYLCAWSADRGLATEAFFGQGTRLTVV.

The sample holds a few counts of this clonotype. V gene TRBV10-3 combines with J gene TRBJ1-1, with 7 bases that match TRBD1. The length of the CDR3 is 14 residues. Trimming at V came to 5 bases and at J to 3 bases, leaving 6 bases not matched to a gene. Germline V lookup: CDR1 ENHRY, CDR2 SYGVKD. CDR3 sequence (DNA): TGTGCCATCAGTCGGGGACAGCGTGACACTGAAGCTTTCTTT. Protein product: CAISRGQRDTEAFF.

This chain connects TRBV10-2 to TRBJ2-7; D is possibly TRBD1 or TRBD2 (5 bases each). There are 14 residues in the CDR3. Trimming took off 7 bases at V and 6 bases at J, with 19 bases between the two ends. Germline V lookup: CDR1 WSHSY, CDR2 SAAADI. The CDR3 protein is CASTKEPGRGEQYF. For the CDR3, the DNA is TGCGCCAGCACAAAAGAACCGGGACGCGGCGAGCAGTACTTC.

This clonotype has only a few counts. The chain employs TRBV5-1 and TRBJ1-2; D not resolved. The CDR3 has 16 residues. Trimming stripped 4 bases from V and 5 bases from J, with 21 bases between. From germline, CDR1 is SGHRS and CDR2 YFSETQ. As DNA, the CDR3 is TGCGCCAGCAGCCCGGCGAAGCGGCAGACCTTTTATGGCTACACCTTC. This sequence encodes CASSPAKRQTFYGYTF.

This clonotype was counted between two and nine times. This sequence joins TRBV7-9 and TRBJ2-7; D is possibly TRBD1 (8 bases). The CDR3 is 16 residues long. The germline CDR1 and CDR2 sequences are SEHNR and FQNEAQ (reference sequence). Between the trimmed V and J ends, which lost 5 bases and 5 bases, there was a span of 22 bases. The CDR3 region has the DNA TGTGCCAGCAGCCGCCTACTACAGGGGGGGTCCCACGAGCAGTACTTC. Its protein product is CASSRLLQGGSHEQYF.

This clonotype was seen more than once but under ten times. The germline gene is not matched at one end of the junction; a read error may be the cause. This rearrangement joins TRBV7-2 to TRBJ1-1, with D unresolved. The CDR3 is made up of 14 amino acids. CDR1 and CDR2 from the germline V gene are SGHTA and FQGNSA. CDR3 in amino acids: CASSLGPSGTEAFF. CDR3 coding DNA: TGTGCCAGCAGTTTAGGACCCAGTGGTACTGAAGCTTTCTTT.

As regards this clonotype: A read error may account for a junction end that differs from germline. The V gene is TRBV5-1, the J gene TRBJ2-1, with a weak D call TRBD1 (5 bases). This CDR3 region has 15 residues. Per the germline V gene, CDR1 is SGHRS and CDR2 is YFSETQ. Written as DNA, the CDR3 is TGCACCAGCAGCTTGGGTACATTACAGGCCAATGAGCAGTTCTTC. Translated: CTSSLGTLQANEQFF.

This chain connects TRBV30 to TRBJ2-3; D is possibly TRBD1 (5 bases). This CDR3 region has 13 residues. Germline V lookup: CDR1 GTSNPN, CDR2 SVGIG (reference sequence). V lost 4 bases and J lost 5, with 13 bases in between. CDR3 coding DNA: TGTGCCTGGATCAGGAAGGGGTTAGATACGCAGTATTTT. Protein: CAWIRKGLDTQYF.

This clonotype was seen many times. The chain combines TRBV11-2 with TRBJ2-7; 8 bases are a match to TRBD1. The CDR3 is made up of 14 amino acids. J lost 3 bases, V lost 6 bases, and 7 bases had no gene match. CDR1 SGHAT and CDR2 FQNNGV come from the germline V gene. Here the CDR3 DNA reads TGTGCCAGCAGACCGGACGGGACAGGCTACGAGCAGTACTTC. This codes for CASRPDGTGYEQYF.

This clonotype was found a few times. The gene calls are TRBV7-2 and TRBJ2-7, with 8 bases that match TRBD2. Germline lookup yields CDR1 SGHTA and CDR2 FQGNSA. After removal of 3 bases from V and 6 bases from J, the junction contained 10 bases not matched to a gene. This CDR3 has 15 amino acids. The CDR3 sequence: CASSFLERELSEQYF. In DNA, the CDR3 is TGTGCCAGCAGCTTTTTGGAGCGGGAGCTTAGCGAGCAGTACTTC.

This clonotype was recorded at least ten times. The chain carries TRBV10-2 and TRBJ1-2; no firm D call. The germline V and J ends were trimmed by 2 bases and 4 bases, with 5 bases remaining between them. This CDR3 is built from 12 residues. Germline V CDR1 and CDR2: WSHSY, SAAADI. DNA of the CDR3: TGCGCCAGCAGTGAGACCGGCTATGGCTACACCTTC. Translated: CASSETGYGYTF.